The 11 T cell receptor beta chains reported below all come from one sample, sequenced in a study of T cells in Graves' hyperthyroidism and ophthalmopathy. RNA transcripts were the template for amplifying TCR beta CDR3 regions. TCR CDR3 regions were first amplified by RT-PCR with HTBI primers. TCRdb passed the multiplex PCR reads through MiXCR, listing each CDR3 protein once. Among some 560,000 distinct CDR3 sequences listed, 15% to 18% were seen once. Sequencing used blood. These receptors all stem from a woman aged 25 to 39 with Graves' hyperthyroidism.

This clonotype was seen repeatedly, ten times or more. The J gene is TRBJ2-2, the V gene TRBV11-3, with D perhaps matching TRBD1 or TRBD2 (5 bases each). This CDR3 has 17 residues. V was clipped by 2 bases and J by 3 bases, with 16 bases between them. Germline CDR1 is SGHNT and CDR2 is YENEEA. The CDR3 DNA sequence: TGTGCCAGCAGCTTACCAGCAGGGAGAGGTGACACCGGGGAGCTGTTTTTT. It codes for CASSLPAGRGDTGELFF. Filled out from reference TRBV11-3 and TRBJ2-2, the complete variable domain reads EAGVVQSPRYKIIEKKQPVAFWCNPISGHNTLYWYLQNLGQGPELLIRYENEEAVDDSQLPKDRFSAERLKGVDSTLKIQPAELGDSAVYLCASSLPAGRGDTGELFFGEGSRLTVL.

This clonotype was seen repeatedly, ten times or more. The rearrangement links TRBV7-9 to TRBJ1-1, with 7 bases fitting TRBD1. J lost 4 bases, V lost 5 bases, and 7 bases had no gene match. CDR1 SEHNR and CDR2 FQNEAQ come from the germline V gene (reference sequence). There are 14 residues in the CDR3. The CDR3 region has the DNA TGTGCCAGCAGCCCCTCGACAGGGATCACTGAAGCTTTCTTT. Amino acids: CASSPSTGITEAFF.

This clonotype appeared many times. The CDR3 coding sequence is TGTGCCAGCAGCGCCATGACGTCCCACAATGAGCAGTTCTTC. Translation: CASSAMTSHNEQFF. The chain links TRBV7-9 to TRBJ2-1; unclear D gene. The V and J ends lost 5 bases and 5 bases respectively, with 13 bases between them. This CDR3 spans 14 amino acids. Germline V gives CDR1 SEHNR, CDR2 FQNEAQ (reference sequence).

In its sample, this clonotype was seen a few times. V gene TRBV12-5 combines with J gene TRBJ2-7, with TRBD1 matching 8 bases. Unmatched junction bases numbered 4, after V lost 9 bases and J lost 0 bases. This CDR3 spans 13 amino acids. Per germline, CDR1 LGHNT and CDR2 FRNRAP. The CDR3 spells CASRGPNSYEQYF. In nucleotides, the CDR3 is TGTGCTAGCAGGGGGCCGAACTCCTACGAGCAGTACTTC.

The gene calls are TRBV20-1 and TRBJ2-1, with 8 bases identical to TRBD2. The ends lost 0 bases at V and 7 bases at J; junction bases unmatched: 8. Germline V gives CDR1 DFQATT, CDR2 SNEGSKA (reference sequence). This CDR3 comprises 15 residues. The CDR3 DNA sequence: TGCAGTGCTAGAGATGACGGGAGGGCCCTTAATGAGCAGTTCTTC. Translated: CSARDDGRALNEQFF.

This clonotype has more than one count but fewer than ten. A much larger clone differs by one base, so this may be a read error. The genes are TRBV20-1 and TRBJ2-5, with 7 positions matching TRBD1. Germline V lookup: CDR1 DFQATT, CDR2 SNEGSKA (reference sequence). The CDR3 is 12 amino acids. J was trimmed by 1 base and V by 6 bases; bases with no gene match: 2. The DNA for the CDR3 is TGCAGTGCCAGGGGGTTCCAAGAGACCCAGTACTTC. It specifies CSARGFQETQYF.

J is TRBJ2-3 and V is TRBV10-3; 13 nucleotides agree with TRBD2. This CDR3 has 17 residues. The V segment lost 5 bases and the J segment 0 bases; nucleotides outside the gene matches: 5. CDR1 ENHRY and CDR2 SYGVKD come from the germline V gene. CDR3 in amino acids: CAISFRTSGSSTDTQYF. CDR3 nucleotide sequence: TGTGCCATCAGTTTTAGGACTAGCGGGAGTAGCACAGATACGCAGTATTTT.

This clonotype was seen at least ten times. The V gene is TRBV7-2, the J gene TRBJ2-5; 9 bases are shared with TRBD2. The junction had 7 bases not matched to a gene; V was cut back by 4 bases and J by 1 base. This CDR3 has 16 amino acids. Germline V lookup: CDR1 SGHTA, CDR2 FQGNSA. The CDR3 coding sequence is TGTGCCAGCAGCTACTATAGCGGGGGACGCCAAGAGACCCAGTACTTC. Translating gives CASSYYSGGRQETQYF.

This clonotype was detected ten times or more. The J gene is TRBJ2-1, the V gene TRBV7-2; 11 positions match TRBD2. The length of the CDR3 is 15 residues. Germline assignment: CDR1 SGHTA and CDR2 FQGNSA. The ends lost 5 bases at V and 8 bases at J; junction bases unmatched: 8. CDR3 nucleotides: TGTGCCAGCAGCCACATTATAGCGGGAGGGGATGAGCAGTTCTTC. Translated, it gives CASSHIIAGGDEQFF.

CDR3 sequence reads: CASSPEFGFTYEQYF. CDR3 nucleotides: TGTGCCAGCTCACCAGAATTTGGTTTTACCTACGAGCAGTACTTC. The chain couples TRBV18 to TRBJ2-7; D gene unclear. Germline V gene sequence: CDR1 KGHSH, CDR2 LQKENI. The CDR3 is made up of 15 amino acids. V shed 2 bases and J shed 2 bases, with 13 bases lying between them.

There are many counts of this clonotype. CDR3 residues: CASSPPTTANQPQHF. The DNA for the CDR3 is TGTGCCAGCAGCCCGCCGACGACTGCTAATCAGCCCCAGCATTTT. J is TRBJ1-5 and V is TRBV7-8; D is unresolved. V gave up 5 bases and J gave up 4 bases, with 15 bases separating them. The CDR3 loop spans 15 amino acids. Germline CDR1 and CDR2: SGHVS and FQNEAQ.